The 30 T cell receptor beta chains below were found in one sample sequenced in a study of cytomegalovirus exposure and HLA in healthy donors. Vbeta (60) and Jbeta (13) primers were used in the PCR. This table comes from immunoSEQ multiplex PCR, and its TCRdb copy is limited to in-frame clones, with some not included. The sample lists 100,000 or so clones; roughly 79% were seen once. Sequencing was done on a sample of PBMCs. Receptors originate from a man in his forties or fifties in good health and CMV-seronegative.

The chain links TRBV5-1 to TRBJ2-5; 8 bases align to TRBD2. This CDR3 has 16 residues. The junction had 7 bases not matched to a gene; V was cut back by 1 base and J by 2 bases. The germline V gene encodes CDR1 SGHRS and CDR2 YFSETQ. The CDR3 region has the DNA TGCGCCAGCAGCTTGCCAGCGGGGGCCCTTCAAGAGACCCAGTACTTC. Translating gives CASSLPAGALQETQYF.

In its sample, this clone was seen a few times. This chain connects TRBV10-3 to TRBJ2-1; the D is unclear. Germline V CDR1 and CDR2: ENHRY, SYGVKD. Trimming took off 8 bases at V and 0 bases at J, with 14 bases between the two ends. The CDR3 covers 15 residues. The CDR3 protein is CAIEVVLSSYNEQFF. Written as DNA, the CDR3 is TGTGCCATCGAAGTGGTTTTGAGCTCCTACAATGAGCAGTTCTTC.

This clone was seen a handful of times. J is TRBJ2-1 and V is TRBV10-3; 7 bases are a match to TRBD2. J lost 8 bases, V lost 8 bases, and 12 bases had no gene match. Germline CDR1 and CDR2: ENHRY and SYGVKD. CDR3 length: 14 amino acids. CDR3 amino acids: CAIRGERLSDEQFF. CDR3 nucleotides: TGTGCCATCCGGGGGGAGCGGTTGAGCGATGAGCAGTTCTTC.

The gene calls are TRBV12-5 and TRBJ2-3; D may be TRBD2 (6 bases). There are 14 residues in the CDR3. The germline gives CDR1 LGHNT, CDR2 FRNRAP. V shed 6 bases and J shed 10 bases, with 20 bases lying between them. CDR3 sequence reads: CASGQDQRASSQYF. The CDR3, as DNA: TGTGCTAGTGGCCAGGACCAGCGGGCCTCTTCGCAGTATTTT.

This clone appeared once. The chain employs TRBV28 and TRBJ2-5; D possibly corresponds to TRBD1 (6 bases). Deletions cut 2 bases from V and 10 bases from J, with 8 bases between. There are 11 residues in the CDR3. Germline CDR1 and CDR2: MDHEN and SYDVKM. The CDR3 loop is CASSLETGQYF. The CDR3, as DNA: TGTGCCAGCAGTTTAGAGACAGGCCAGTACTTC.

The chain couples TRBV5-1 to TRBJ1-1; no reliable D call. CDR3 length: 15 residues. V was shortened by 4 bases and J by 2 bases, with 15 bases between the two germline ends. Germline CDR1 is SGHRS and CDR2 is YFSETQ. The CDR3 here is CASSPRAGLNTEAFF. CDR3 nucleotide sequence: TGCGCCAGCAGCCCCCGGGCAGGACTTAACACTGAAGCTTTCTTT.

The chain is built from TRBV18 and TRBJ1-1; a possible D gene is TRBD1 (5 bases). Germline V gene sequence: CDR1 KGHSH, CDR2 LQKENI. The CDR3 has 14 amino acids. V was shortened by 2 bases and J by 5 bases, with 12 bases between the two germline ends. The chain's CDR3 is CASSPGGVRTEAFF. For the CDR3, the DNA is TGTGCCAGCTCACCAGGAGGGGTAAGGACTGAAGCTTTCTTT.

This clone was seen only a few times. The chain combines TRBV30 with TRBJ2-6, with D perhaps matching TRBD1 (6 bases). V was cut by 8 bases and J by 2 bases, with 13 bases left in between. The CDR3 has 14 amino acids. CDR1 and CDR2 from the germline V gene are GTSNPN and SVGIG (reference sequence). Written as DNA, the CDR3 is TGTGCCGGGCAGGGGCTTGCTGGGGCCAACGTCCTGACTTTC. Translated, it gives CAGQGLAGANVLTF.

This chain uses TRBV5-6 with TRBJ1-2, with a tentative D call TRBD1 (5 bases). The germline V gene has CDR1 SGHDT and CDR2 YYEEEE. The CDR3 spans 13 residues. V shed 1 base and J shed 8 bases, with 12 bases lying between them. The CDR3 protein is CASSLSQGVGYTF. CDR3 sequence (DNA): TGTGCCAGCAGCTTGTCCCAGGGTGTAGGCTACACCTTC.

The chain combines TRBV27 with TRBJ2-2; D is possibly TRBD1 (6 bases). The CDR3 length is 13 residues. Germline CDR1 reads MNHEY; CDR2 reads SMNVEV (reference sequence). Trimming pared 5 bases from V and 6 bases from J, leaving 10 bases between. CDR3 sequence (DNA): TGTGCCAGCAGTACAACAGGGCCCGGGGAGCTGTTTTTT. Translated, it gives CASSTTGPGELFF.

J is TRBJ2-2 and V is TRBV7-9; D is uncertain. This CDR3 contains 14 residues. CDR1 and CDR2 (germline): SEHNR, FQNEAQ (reference sequence). Trimming removed 1 base at V and 6 bases at J, with 9 bases between. The CDR3 here is CASSLGVSAGELFF. CDR3 bases: TGTGCCAGCAGCTTAGGGGTCAGCGCCGGGGAGCTGTTTTTT.

The V gene is TRBV6-5, the J gene TRBJ1-2; D is ambiguous. This CDR3 comprises 15 residues. V lost 6 bases and J 1 base, leaving 15 bases between the germline ends. In germline, CDR1 is MNHEY, CDR2 SVGAGI. CDR3 coding DNA: TGTGCCAGCAGGCACCCCGCCCTATTTAACTATGGCTACACCTTC. It specifies CASRHPALFNYGYTF.

The chain has TRBV5-4 and TRBJ2-5; D is possibly TRBD1 (6 bases). Trimming removed 4 bases from V and 3 bases from J, with 10 bases in between. The length of the CDR3 is 13 residues. In germline, CDR1 is SGHNT, CDR2 YYREEE (reference sequence). CDR3 sequence: CASSPRTEETQYF. The CDR3 nucleotides are TGTGCCAGCAGCCCCCGGACAGAAGAGACCCAGTACTTC.

The rearrangement links TRBV9 to TRBJ1-2, with TRBD1 as a possible D gene (6 bases). V lost 4 bases and J 2 bases, leaving 15 bases between the germline ends. Germline lookup yields CDR1 SGDLS and CDR2 YYNGEE. The CDR3 is 15 amino acids. The chain's CDR3 is CASSTGRGANYGYTF. The CDR3 coding sequence is TGTGCCAGCAGCACGGGGAGGGGGGCGAACTATGGCTACACCTTC.

The CDR3 here is CASTLLVQARGVRELFF. DNA of the CDR3: TGTGCCAGCACCCTACTAGTGCAAGCGAGAGGAGTCAGGGAGCTGTTTTTT. The V gene is TRBV5-6, the J gene TRBJ2-2; D might be TRBD2 (5 bases). The CDR3 has 17 residues. V lost 6 bases and J lost 9, with 27 bases in between. CDR1 is SGHDT and CDR2 is YYEEEE in the germline V gene.

The chain combines TRBV18 with TRBJ2-5; TRBD2 is a possible D gene (5 bases). This CDR3 is 14 amino acids long. Germline loops: CDR1 KGHSH, CDR2 LQKENI. Trimming removed 6 bases at V and 5 bases at J, with 16 bases between. The CDR3: CASSSEGSSETQYF. The CDR3, as DNA: TGTGCCAGCTCCTCCGAGGGTTCGTCGGAGACCCAGTACTTC. Variable domain in full (rest from reference TRBV18 and TRBJ2-5): NAGVMQNPRHLVRRRGQEARLRCSPMKGHSHVYWYRQLPEEGLKFMVYLQKENIIDESGMPKERFSAEFPKEGPSILRIQQVVRGDSAAYFCASSSEGSSETQYFGPGTRLLVL.

This chain links TRBV25-1 with TRBJ1-1, with D uncertain. The V end lost 3 bases, the J end lost 10 bases, and 15 bases lay between the germline ends. In germline, CDR1 is MGHDK, CDR2 SYGVNS. The length of the CDR3 is 13 residues. The CDR3 loop is CASSDYGSGRAFF. The CDR3 nucleotides are TGTGCCAGCAGTGATTATGGGTCAGGAAGAGCTTTCTTT.

With respect to this clone: This sample includes further DNA sequences coding for the same CDR3. The CDR3 sequence is CASGRTSGVPTDTQYF. Here the CDR3 DNA reads TGTGCTAGTGGACGGACTAGCGGGGTACCCACAGATACGCAGTATTTT. The chain employs TRBV12-5 and TRBJ2-3; TRBD2 aligns across 12 bases. With 6 bases clipped from V and 2 bases from J, the junction kept 6 bases outside the gene matches. The CDR3 spans 16 residues. The V gene's germline CDR1 is LGHNT and CDR2 FRNRAP.

This chain uses TRBV30 with TRBJ1-5; D call uncertain. The CDR3 runs 14 residues. Germline V lookup: CDR1 GTSNPN, CDR2 SVGIG (reference sequence). V dropped 1 base and J dropped 2 bases, with 9 bases sitting between them. The CDR3: CAWSEEIGNQPQHF. The CDR3 DNA is TGTGCCTGGAGTGAGGAGATCGGCAATCAGCCCCAGCATTTT.

Here the CDR3 DNA reads TGTGCCAGCAGCGCCCGGGACAGCGTTTACTACGAGCAGTACTTC. Translation gives CASSARDSVYYEQYF. The chain combines TRBV9 with TRBJ2-7, with TRBD1 matching over 7 bases. CDR3 size: 15 residues. Trimming at V came to 3 bases and at J to 3 bases, leaving 9 bases not matched to a gene. Germline V CDR1 and CDR2: SGDLS, YYNGEE.

The chain joins TRBV6-5 to TRBJ1-2, with D perhaps matching TRBD1 (5 bases). V shed 5 bases and J shed 3 bases, with 13 bases lying between them. This CDR3 comprises 14 residues. The germline V gene encodes CDR1 MNHEY and CDR2 SVGAGI. The DNA of the CDR3 is TGTGCCAGCAGTATGGCAGGGAGGGACTATGGCTACACCTTC. Protein sequence: CASSMAGRDYGYTF.

The genes are TRBV6-5 and TRBJ2-2; a possible D gene is TRBD2 (5 bases). The CDR3 covers 14 residues. The V end was cut by 6 bases, the J end by 6 bases, with 14 bases between. The germline gives CDR1 MNHEY, CDR2 SVGAGI. The CDR3 protein is CASRPQKRAGELFF. The CDR3 nucleotides are TGTGCCAGCAGACCTCAAAAGAGGGCCGGGGAGCTGTTTTTT.

The chain has TRBV5-4 and TRBJ2-1; D might be TRBD2 (6 bases). CDR1 and CDR2 (germline): SGHNT, YYREEE (reference sequence). V lost 2 bases and J lost 2, with 14 bases in between. The CDR3 has 16 residues. CDR3: CASSLSNGGAYNEQFF. CDR3 nucleotides: TGTGCCAGCAGCTTAAGTAACGGCGGGGCCTACAATGAGCAGTTCTTC.

CDR3 DNA sequence: TGTGCCAGCGGTAGGGGGTCTCTAGGCGAAAAACTGTTTTTT. As protein: CASGRGSLGEKLFF. The V call is TRBV9, the J call TRBJ1-4; perhaps TRBD1 as D (6 bases). This CDR3 contains 14 residues. Germline CDR1 reads SGDLS; CDR2 reads YYNGEE. V was pared by 7 bases and J by 8 bases, with 18 bases between.

The chain carries TRBV9 and TRBJ1-3, with TRBD1 matching over 7 bases. Germline values: CDR1 SGDLS, CDR2 YYNGEE. Trimming at V came to 4 bases and at J to 0 bases, leaving 7 bases not matched to a gene. The CDR3 spans 16 residues. The CDR3 reads CASSSRAGGSGNTIYF. For the CDR3, the DNA is TGTGCCAGCAGCTCGAGGGCAGGGGGCTCTGGAAACACCATATATTTT.

This clone showed up just a few times. The chain recombines TRBV5-1 with TRBJ2-5, with TRBD1 as a possible D gene (6 bases). Per the germline V gene, CDR1 is SGHRS and CDR2 is YFSETQ. The CDR3 is 15 amino acids. V lost 0 bases and J lost 2, with 11 bases in between. The CDR3 is CASSLVGQNQETQYF. CDR3 sequence (DNA): TGCGCCAGCAGCTTGGTTGGACAGAATCAAGAGACCCAGTACTTC.

This clone showed up just a few times. The chain combines TRBV2 with TRBJ2-3; 14 bases are a match to TRBD2. This CDR3 contains 17 residues. V shed 3 bases, J shed 0 bases, and the junction held 2 bases outside the gene matches. Germline CDR1 and CDR2: SNHLY and FYNNEI. The CDR3 nucleotides read TGTGCCAGCAGTGAGACTAGCGGGGGGGTTAGCACAGATACGCAGTATTTT. Amino acid sequence: CASSETSGGVSTDTQYF.

This clone has only a few counts. This chain uses TRBV6-5 with TRBJ2-7, with 13 nucleotides matching TRBD2. CDR3 length equals 14 residues. Germline V gives CDR1 MNHEY, CDR2 SVGAGI. The V segment lost 5 bases and the J segment 6 bases; nucleotides outside the gene matches: 4. CDR3 coding DNA: TGTGCCAGCAGTAAACTAGCGGGGGGGCTCGAGCAGTACGTC. Its translation: CASSKLAGGLEQYV.

The V call is TRBV29-1, the J call TRBJ1-1, with TRBD1 as a possible D gene (6 bases). The CDR3 has 13 amino acids. V lost 3 bases to trimming and J lost 1 base, with 9 bases between them. Germline V lookup: CDR1 SQVTM, CDR2 ANQGSEA. The CDR3: CSVEGHSNTEAFF. The CDR3 region has the DNA TGCAGCGTTGAGGGACACTCGAACACTGAAGCTTTCTTT. The full variable domain, rest sourced from reference TRBV29-1 and TRBJ1-1, is SAVISQKPSRDICQRGTSLTIQCQVDSQVTMMFWYRQQPGQSLTLIATANQGSEATYESGFVIDKFPISRPNLTFSTLTVSNMSPEDSSIYLCSVEGHSNTEAFFGQGTRLTVV.

The chain is built from TRBV27 and TRBJ1-5; D uncertain. CDR3 size: 14 residues. Germline CDR1 MNHEY, CDR2 SMNVEV (reference sequence). Deletions cut 7 bases from V and 9 bases from J, with 19 bases between. CDR3 region: CASNQAGILGPQHF. Written as DNA, the CDR3 is TGTGCCAGCAATCAGGCTGGTATTCTGGGGCCCCAGCATTTT.